Listed below are T cell receptor beta chains from one sample, sequenced in a study of OX40 agonist ivuxolimab in advanced cancers. Clones were sequenced by immunoSEQ multiplex PCR, and TCRdb holds only the in-frame ones, with some missing. The data contain 20,000 or so clones, about 70% of them singletons. The sequencing used CD4+ or CD8+ T cells sorted from blood, collected in a trial of the OX40 agonist ivuxolimab. These receptors originate from an adult with an advanced solid tumor such as melanoma, head and neck, liver or kidney cancer. Both conserved end residues are part of each CDR3. Fields, in order: D gene, J gene, V gene, clone size, CDR3 DNA, CDR3 protein. The D gene is left open where the match is weak. Clone sizes are given selectively: once, few, many, or a class where the clone is expanded.

- | TRBJ1-5 | TRBV19 | - | TGTGCCAGTAGTATTTTAGGCAATCAGCCCCAGCATTTT | CASSILGNQPQHF
- | TRBJ1-5 | TRBV6-5 | once | TGTGCCAGCAGTCCCTATTACGGGGACAATCAGCCCCAGCATTTT | CASSPYYGDNQPQHF
- | TRBJ2-7 | TRBV28 | - | TGTGCCAGCAGTTTTGGCCCTGGGCTAGCGACGAGCTACGAGCAGTACTTC | CASSFGPGLATSYEQYF
- | TRBJ1-1 | TRBV10-3 | - | TGTGCCATCAGTGAGTCGGCAGGGAGGTCTAACACTGAAGCTTTCTTT | CAISESAGRSNTEAFF
- | TRBJ1-4 | TRBV6-5 | - | TGTGCCAGCAGTCCGGGACATTCTAATGAAAAACTGTTTTTT | CASSPGHSNEKLFF
- | TRBJ1-3 | TRBV7-8 | - | TGTGCCAGCAGGGGTGTGGGAAACACCATATATTTT | CASRGVGNTIYF
- | TRBJ2-7 | TRBV9 | - | TGTGCCAGCAGCGTAGGTCCCGGATCCTACGAGCAGTACTTC | CASSVGPGSYEQYF
TRBD1 | TRBJ2-7 | TRBV27 | few | TGTGCCAGCAGGACAGGGGGCCACGAGCAGTACTTC | CASRTGGHEQYF
- | TRBJ1-1 | TRBV19 | - | TGTGCCAGTAGTATAGAAGACTTGAACACTGAAGCTTTCTTT | CASSIEDLNTEAFF
- | TRBJ2-7 | TRBV27 | - | TGTGCCAGCAGTCCCCCCACTACGGGCTCCTACGAGCAGTACTTC | CASSPPTTGSYEQYF
TRBD1 | TRBJ1-1 | TRBV7-9 | - | TGTGCCAGCAGCTCACAGGGGGCGACCGAACAAGCTTTCTTT | CASSSQGATEQAFF
- | TRBJ2-5 | TRBV19 | - | TGTGCCAGTAGTATTGGAGTGCGCGCAGGGCTCCAAGAGACCCAGTACTTC | CASSIGVRAGLQETQYF
TRBD2 | TRBJ2-5 | TRBV7-9 | - | TGTGCCAGCAGTTATGGACTAGCGGGAACCCAAGAGACCCAGTACTTC | CASSYGLAGTQETQYF
- | TRBJ2-1 | TRBV5-5 | - | TGTGCCAGCAGCTTCCCGGGCAATGAGCAGTTCTTC | CASSFPGNEQFF
TRBD2 | TRBJ2-1 | TRBV19 | - | TGTGCCAGTAACCCAGCGGGAAGCTCCTACAATGAGCAGTTCTTC | CASNPAGSSYNEQFF
- | TRBJ2-7 | TRBV7-9 | - | TGTGCCAGCAGCGTGTCAGGCACGACCTACGAGCAGTACTTC | CASSVSGTTYEQYF
- | TRBJ2-7 | TRBV28 | - | TGTGCCAGCAGTTTGTTAGGGGGAGACTACGAGCAGTACTTC | CASSLLGGDYEQYF
TRBD2 | TRBJ2-1 | TRBV6-1 | - | TGTGCCAGCAGTGAACTAGCGGGCTCCTACAATGAGCAGTTCTTC | CASSELAGSYNEQFF
TRBD2 | TRBJ2-2 | TRBV4-1 | - | TGCGCCAGCAGCCAAGAGCCTAGCGGGGGCGGGGAGCTGTTTTTT | CASSQEPSGGGELFF
- | TRBJ2-7 | TRBV30 | - | TGTGCCTGGAGTGTACCCGCGGGAACAAGCTCCTACGAGCAGTACTTC | CAWSVPAGTSSYEQYF
- | TRBJ2-2 | TRBV7-3 | - | TGTGCCAGCAGCCCGCTTGAGGGCGGGGAGCTGTTTTTT | CASSPLEGGELFF
TRBD1 | TRBJ1-1 | TRBV4-3 | - | TGCGCCAGCAGCGTAACGAGGACAGGGTTGACTGAAGCTTTCTTT | CASSVTRTGLTEAFF
- | TRBJ1-1 | TRBV5-1 | - | TGCGCCAGCAGCTTAGGGAGGGGGTGGACTGAAGCTTTCTTT | CASSLGRGWTEAFF
- | TRBJ1-1 | TRBV7-6 | - | TGTGCCAGCAGCTTAGGAGTCCCAGGGCAAATGAACACTGAAGCTTTCTTT | CASSLGVPGQMNTEAFF
TRBD1 | TRBJ1-1 | TRBV10-3 | few | TGTGCCACTAGCAGTGGGACAGCCCAACTAAACACTGAAGCTTTCTTT | CATSSGTAQLNTEAFF
- | TRBJ2-7 | TRBV11-2 | once | TGTGCCAGCAGCTTTAACTTTTTGGAGCAGTACTTC | CASSFNFLEQYF
- | TRBJ2-3 | TRBV19 | medium-sized | TGTGCCAGTAAGACAGGAACCACTAGCACAGATACGCAGTATTTT | CASKTGTTSTDTQYF
- | TRBJ1-4 | TRBV7-8 | - | TGTGCCAGCAGCCCTCAGATATCGCAGGAAAAACTGTTTTTT | CASSPQISQEKLFF
- | TRBJ2-1 | TRBV7-9 | - | TGTGCCAGCACTGAGGGGAGCTCCTACAATGAGCAGTTCTTC | CASTEGSSYNEQFF
- | TRBJ1-1 | TRBV5-6 | - | TGTGCCAGCAGCTTTGTTACCGTAGGGAACACTGAAGCTTTCTTT | CASSFVTVGNTEAFF
- | TRBJ2-7 | TRBV6-6 | few | TGTGCCAGCAGTTACTCGCCGAACAGTGGATACGAGCAGTACTTC | CASSYSPNSGYEQYF
- | TRBJ2-5 | TRBV5-4 | - | TGTGCCAGCAGCTTGGCCGGGGTAGCGGAGTGGATGGAGACCCAGTACTTC | CASSLAGVAEWMETQYF
- | TRBJ2-7 | TRBV5-6 | - | TGTGCCAGCAGCTTGGGGCAGTGGGCCTACGAGCAGTACTTC | CASSLGQWAYEQYF
- | TRBJ2-1 | TRBV6-5 | - | TGTGCCAGCAGTCCCACCTCCAGCTTTGAGCAATTCTTC | CASSPTSSFEQFF
TRBD1 | TRBJ2-7 | TRBV13 | - | TGTGCCAGCAGCTTCCGGACAGGGGTGAGCGAGCAGTACTTC | CASSFRTGVSEQYF
TRBD2 | TRBJ2-5 | TRBV5-4 | - | TGTGCCAGCAGCTTGTATCAGCGGGGGGAGGGGGAGACCCAGTACTTC | CASSLYQRGEGETQYF
- | TRBJ1-5 | TRBV6-5 | - | TGTGCCAGCACCCCCCGGGGGGCAGGGCAGCCCCAGCATTTT | CASTPRGAGQPQHF
- | TRBJ2-1 | TRBV7-9 | few | TGTGCCAGCAGCTTAGTAAGGGGGGGTGATGAGCAGTTCTTC | CASSLVRGGDEQFF
- | TRBJ1-4 | TRBV4-3 | few | TGCGCCAGCAGCCAAGAGGGATACGGAGATGCAACTAATGAAAAACTGTTTTTT | CASSQEGYGDATNEKLFF
- | TRBJ1-6 | TRBV19 | - | TGTGCCAGTAGTACGGGCAGCTACTATAATTCACCCCTCCACTTT | CASSTGSYYNSPLHF
- | TRBJ1-2 | TRBV6-6 | few | TGTGCCAGCAGTTACTCGAGGACGGGGGACTATGGCTACACCTTC | CASSYSRTGDYGYTF
- | TRBJ2-3 | TRBV11-2 | - | TGTGCCAGCAGCCCCTGGGGACCAAAAACTAGCACAGATACGCAGTATTTT | CASSPWGPKTSTDTQYF
- | TRBJ2-6 | TRBV18 | - | TGTGCCAGCTCACCACCGGACAGTTCGGCTGGGGCCAACGTCCTGACTTTC | CASSPPDSSAGANVLTF
TRBD1 | TRBJ1-2 | TRBV4-1 | - | TGCGCCAGCAGCCAAGGTCCCCGGGCAGGGGGCTCGGGTGGCTACACCTTC | CASSQGPRAGGSGGYTF
TRBD2 | TRBJ2-3 | TRBV7-8 | - | TGTGCCAGCAGCACCCGACTAGCGGCTAGCACAGATACGCAGTATTTT | CASSTRLAASTDTQYF
TRBD1 | TRBJ2-7 | TRBV30 | - | TGTGCCTGGGAAACAGGGGACTCCTACGAGCAGTACTTC | CAWETGDSYEQYF
- | TRBJ1-2 | TRBV9 | - | TGTGCCAGCAGCCCCCAGCTGCAGGAGACTAACTATGGCTACACCTTC | CASSPQLQETNYGYTF
- | TRBJ1-1 | TRBV7-9 | - | TGTGCCAGCAGCTCCCAGGGGCGGGCTTTCTTT | CASSSQGRAFF
TRBD1 | TRBJ1-2 | TRBV5-5 | many | TGTGCCAGCAGCCTCTCGACAGGGGGGCTTTATGGCTACACCTTC | CASSLSTGGLYGYTF
TRBD1 | TRBJ2-7 | TRBV4-3 | medium-sized | TGCGCCAGCAGCCAAGATTGGACAGGGAGTACCTACGAGCAGTACTTC | CASSQDWTGSTYEQYF
- | TRBJ1-2 | TRBV9 | - | TGTGCCAGCAGAGGGGGTGGTTATGGCTACACCTTC | CASRGGGYGYTF
TRBD1 | TRBJ1-2 | TRBV5-4 | - | TGTGCCAGCAGCCCCGGGACAGGGAGCTATGGCTACACCTTC | CASSPGTGSYGYTF
TRBD1 | TRBJ2-2 | TRBV29-1 | - | TGCAGCGCGCTTGGACAGGACGCGAACACCGGGGAGCTGTTTTTT | CSALGQDANTGELFF
- | TRBJ2-7 | TRBV19 | - | TGTGCCAGTAGTATAGATGTAGTTGGGACAATCTACGAGCAGTACTTC | CASSIDVVGTIYEQYF
- | TRBJ1-1 | TRBV30 | few | TGTGCCTGGAGTGTATTAGGAGAAGCTTTCTTT | CAWSVLGEAFF